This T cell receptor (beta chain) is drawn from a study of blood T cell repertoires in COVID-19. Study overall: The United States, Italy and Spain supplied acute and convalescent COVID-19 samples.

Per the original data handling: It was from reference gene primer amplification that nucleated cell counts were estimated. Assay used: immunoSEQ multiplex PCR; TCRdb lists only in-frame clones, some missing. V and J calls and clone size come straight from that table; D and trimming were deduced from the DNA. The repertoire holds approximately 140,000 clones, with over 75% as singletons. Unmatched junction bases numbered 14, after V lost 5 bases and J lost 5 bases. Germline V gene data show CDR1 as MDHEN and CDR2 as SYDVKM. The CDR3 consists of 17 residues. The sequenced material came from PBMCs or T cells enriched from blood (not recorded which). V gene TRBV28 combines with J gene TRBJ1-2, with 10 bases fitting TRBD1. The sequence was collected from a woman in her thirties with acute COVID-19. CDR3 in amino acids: CASSLTGGAPREYGYTF. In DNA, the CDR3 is TGTGCCAGCAGTCTGACAGGGGGCGCGCCCAGAGAATATGGCTACACCTTC.